The clone carrying this T cell receptor beta chain was picked up a small number of times. Germline assignment: CDR1 ENHRY and CDR2 SYGVKD. V lost 11 bases, J lost 3 bases, and 14 bases lay in between. The CDR3 runs 13 residues. The data originate from a study of CD4 and CD8 cells across lung adenocarcinoma regions. Localized lung adenocarcinoma, a non-small cell lung cancer, affected the donors. In TCRdb, the PCR reads were re-called with MiXCR into one record per CDR3 protein. The data contain around 15,000 distinct CDR3 sequences, 55% of them seen just once; the ten biggest clones take up about 30%.

This sequence originates from a female donor with lung adenocarcinoma. The CD4 and CD8 labels of this study may be unreliable. Sequencing was done on a sample of CD8+ T cells from the center of a lung tumor. The genes are TRBV10-3 and TRBJ2-1; D might be TRBD1 (6 bases). CDR3 coding DNA: TGTGCCTCAATGCAGGGGAACTACAATGAGCAGTTCTTC. Its protein product is CASMQGNYNEQFF.